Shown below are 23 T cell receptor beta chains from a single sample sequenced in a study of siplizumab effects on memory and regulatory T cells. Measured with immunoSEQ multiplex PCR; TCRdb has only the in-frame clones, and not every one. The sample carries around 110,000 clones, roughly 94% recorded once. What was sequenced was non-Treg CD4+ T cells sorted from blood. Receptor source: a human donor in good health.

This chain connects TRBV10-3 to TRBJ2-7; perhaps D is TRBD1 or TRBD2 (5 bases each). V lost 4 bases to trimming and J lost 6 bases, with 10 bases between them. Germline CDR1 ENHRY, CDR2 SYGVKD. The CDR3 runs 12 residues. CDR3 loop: CAISVSGPEQYF. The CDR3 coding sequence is TGTGCCATCAGTGTCTCGGGGCCCGAGCAGTACTTC.

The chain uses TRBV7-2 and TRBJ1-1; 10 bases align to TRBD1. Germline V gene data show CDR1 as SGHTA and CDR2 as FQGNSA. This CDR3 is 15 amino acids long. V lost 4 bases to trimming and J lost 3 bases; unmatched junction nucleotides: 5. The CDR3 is CASSSPGQGHTEAFF. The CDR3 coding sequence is TGTGCCAGCAGCTCCCCGGGACAGGGGCACACTGAAGCTTTCTTT.

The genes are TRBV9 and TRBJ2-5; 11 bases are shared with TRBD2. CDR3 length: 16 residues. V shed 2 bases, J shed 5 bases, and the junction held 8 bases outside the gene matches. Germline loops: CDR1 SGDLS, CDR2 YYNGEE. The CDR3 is CASSVGRLAGTETQYF. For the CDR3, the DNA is TGTGCCAGCAGCGTGGGTCGACTAGCGGGGACGGAGACCCAGTACTTC.

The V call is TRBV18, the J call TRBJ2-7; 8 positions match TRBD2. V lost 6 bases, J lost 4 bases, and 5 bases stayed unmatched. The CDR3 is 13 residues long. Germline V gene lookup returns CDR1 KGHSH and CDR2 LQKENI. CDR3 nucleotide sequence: TGTGCCAGCTCCCCGGGACTAGAATACGAGCAGTACTTC. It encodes CASSPGLEYEQYF.

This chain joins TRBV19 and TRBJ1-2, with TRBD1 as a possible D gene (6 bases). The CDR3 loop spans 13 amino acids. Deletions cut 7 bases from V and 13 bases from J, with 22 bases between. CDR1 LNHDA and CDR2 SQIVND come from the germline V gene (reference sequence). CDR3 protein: CASTRDTNPLLTF. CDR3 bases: TGTGCCAGTACCCGGGACACCAATCCTCTACTCACCTTC.

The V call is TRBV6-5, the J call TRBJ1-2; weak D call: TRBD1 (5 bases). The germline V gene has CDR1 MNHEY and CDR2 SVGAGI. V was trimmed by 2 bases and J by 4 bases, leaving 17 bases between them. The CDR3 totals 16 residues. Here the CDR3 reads CASSYNRNTPGYGYTF. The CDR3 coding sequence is TGTGCCAGCAGTTACAACAGGAATACTCCGGGCTATGGCTACACCTTC.

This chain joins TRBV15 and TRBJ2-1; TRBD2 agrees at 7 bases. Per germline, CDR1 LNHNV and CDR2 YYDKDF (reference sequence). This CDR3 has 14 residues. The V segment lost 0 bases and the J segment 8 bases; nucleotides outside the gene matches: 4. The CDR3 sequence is CATSRDRTSDEQFF. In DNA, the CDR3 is TGTGCCACCAGCAGAGATCGAACTAGCGATGAGCAGTTCTTC. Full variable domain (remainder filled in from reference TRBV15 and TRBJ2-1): DAMVIQNPRYQVTQFGKPVTLSCSQTLNHNVMYWYQQKSSQAPKLLFHYYDKDFNNEADTPDNFQSRRPNTSFCFLDIRSPGLGDTAMYLCATSRDRTSDEQFFGPGTRLTVL.

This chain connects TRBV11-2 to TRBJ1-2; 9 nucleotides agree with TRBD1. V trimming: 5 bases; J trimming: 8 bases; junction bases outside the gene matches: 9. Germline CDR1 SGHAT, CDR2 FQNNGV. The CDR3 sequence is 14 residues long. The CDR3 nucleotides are TGTGCCAGCAGCCCAGCGGGACAGGGTTGGGGCTACACCTTC. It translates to CASSPAGQGWGYTF.

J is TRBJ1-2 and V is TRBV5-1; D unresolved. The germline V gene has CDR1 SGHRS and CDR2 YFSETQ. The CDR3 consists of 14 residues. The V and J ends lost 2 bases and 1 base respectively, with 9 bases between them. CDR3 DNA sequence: TGCGCCAGCAGCTTTAATGGGGATAACTATGGCTACACCTTC. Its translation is CASSFNGDNYGYTF.

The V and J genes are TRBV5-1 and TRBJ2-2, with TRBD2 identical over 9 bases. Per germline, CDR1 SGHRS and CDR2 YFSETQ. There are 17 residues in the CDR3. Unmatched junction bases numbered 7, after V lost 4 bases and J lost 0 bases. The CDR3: CASSIRTSDTNTGELFF. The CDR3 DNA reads TGCGCCAGCAGCATCAGGACTAGCGATACGAACACCGGGGAGCTGTTTTTT.

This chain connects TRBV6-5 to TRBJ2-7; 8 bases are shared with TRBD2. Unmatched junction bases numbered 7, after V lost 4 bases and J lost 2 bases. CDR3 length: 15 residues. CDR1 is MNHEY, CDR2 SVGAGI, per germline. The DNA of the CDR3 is TGTGCCAGCAGTTCCCTCAGCGGGAGTCCCTACGAGCAGTACTTC. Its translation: CASSSLSGSPYEQYF.

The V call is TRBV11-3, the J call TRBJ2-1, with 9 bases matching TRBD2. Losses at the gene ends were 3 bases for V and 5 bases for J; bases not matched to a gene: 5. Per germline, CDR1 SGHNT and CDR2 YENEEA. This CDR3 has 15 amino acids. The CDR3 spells CASSLLAGADNEQFF. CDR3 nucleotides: TGTGCCAGCAGCTTGTTAGCGGGAGCGGACAATGAGCAGTTCTTC.

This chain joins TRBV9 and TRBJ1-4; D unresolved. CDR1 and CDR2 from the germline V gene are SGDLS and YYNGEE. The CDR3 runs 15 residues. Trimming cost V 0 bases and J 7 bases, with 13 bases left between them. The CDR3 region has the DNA TGTGCCAGCAGCGTAGGGTCCGGGTGGAGTGAAAAACTGTTTTTT. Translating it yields CASSVGSGWSEKLFF.

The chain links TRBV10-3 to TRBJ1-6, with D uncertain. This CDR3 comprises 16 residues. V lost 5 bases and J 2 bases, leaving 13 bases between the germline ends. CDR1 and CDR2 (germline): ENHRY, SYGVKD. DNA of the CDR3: TGTGCCATCAGTAAGGACCATGCAACCTATAATTCACCCCTCCACTTT. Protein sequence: CAISKDHATYNSPLHF.

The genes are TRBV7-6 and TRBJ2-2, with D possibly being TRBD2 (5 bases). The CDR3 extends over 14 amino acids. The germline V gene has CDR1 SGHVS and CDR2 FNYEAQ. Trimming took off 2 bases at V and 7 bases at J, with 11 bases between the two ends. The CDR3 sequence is CASSLIRGGGELFF. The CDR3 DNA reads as TGTGCCAGCAGCTTAATTCGGGGTGGCGGGGAGCTGTTTTTT.

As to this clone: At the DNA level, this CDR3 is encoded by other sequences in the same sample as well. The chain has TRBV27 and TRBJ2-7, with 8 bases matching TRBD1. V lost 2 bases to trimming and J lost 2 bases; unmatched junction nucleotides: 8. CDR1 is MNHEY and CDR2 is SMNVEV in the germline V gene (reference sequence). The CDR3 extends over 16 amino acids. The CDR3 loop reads CASSLGLGQGAYEQYF. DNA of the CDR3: TGTGCCAGCAGTTTAGGGCTCGGACAGGGTGCCTACGAGCAGTACTTC.

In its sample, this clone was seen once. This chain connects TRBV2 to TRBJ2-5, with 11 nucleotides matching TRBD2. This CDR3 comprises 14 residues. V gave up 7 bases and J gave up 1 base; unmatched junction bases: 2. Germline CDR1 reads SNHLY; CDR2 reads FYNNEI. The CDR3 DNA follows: TGTGCCAGCAAGGGGACTAGCGGCCAAGAGACCCAGTACTTC. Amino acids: CASKGTSGQETQYF.

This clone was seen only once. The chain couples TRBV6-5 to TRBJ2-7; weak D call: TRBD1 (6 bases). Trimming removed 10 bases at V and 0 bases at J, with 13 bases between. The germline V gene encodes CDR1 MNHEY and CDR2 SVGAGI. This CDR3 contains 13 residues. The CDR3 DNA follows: TGTGCCAACGACAGGCCTCCCTCCTACGAGCAGTACTTC. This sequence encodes CANDRPPSYEQYF.

CDR3 in amino acids: CASSDGGPINEQYF. The CDR3 DNA follows: TGCGCCAGCAGCGACGGGGGGCCCATCAACGAGCAGTACTTC. The V call is TRBV5-1, the J call TRBJ2-7; tentatively, D is TRBD2 (7 bases). This CDR3 has 14 amino acids. CDR1 SGHRS and CDR2 YFSETQ come from the germline V gene. The germline V and J ends were trimmed by 4 bases and 5 bases, with 16 bases remaining between them. Complete variable domain (other parts from reference TRBV5-1 and TRBJ2-7): KAGVTQTPRYLIKTRGQQVTLSCSPISGHRSVSWYQQTPGQGLQFLFEYFSETQRNKGNFPGRFSGRQFSNSRSEMNVSTLELGDSALYLCASSDGGPINEQYFGPGTRLTVT.

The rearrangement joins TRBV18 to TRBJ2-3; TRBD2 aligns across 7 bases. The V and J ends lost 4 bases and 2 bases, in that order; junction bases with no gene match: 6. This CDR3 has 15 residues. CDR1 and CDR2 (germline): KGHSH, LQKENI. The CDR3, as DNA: TGTGCCAGCTCACGTTCTAGCGGTGCCACAGATACGCAGTATTTT. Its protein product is CASSRSSGATDTQYF.

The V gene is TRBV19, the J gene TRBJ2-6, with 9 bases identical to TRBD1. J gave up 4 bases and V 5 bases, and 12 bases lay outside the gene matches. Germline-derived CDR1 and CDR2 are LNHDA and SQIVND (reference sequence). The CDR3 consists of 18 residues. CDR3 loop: CASSGGQGTYSGANVLTF. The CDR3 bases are TGTGCCAGTAGTGGTGGACAGGGGACGTACTCAGGGGCCAACGTCCTGACTTTC.

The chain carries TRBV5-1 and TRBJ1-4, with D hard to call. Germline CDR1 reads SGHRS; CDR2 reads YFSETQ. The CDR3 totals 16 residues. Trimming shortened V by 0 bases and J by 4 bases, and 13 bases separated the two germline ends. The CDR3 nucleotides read TGCGCCAGCAGCTTGGGTGTTGACGACCGTAATGAAAAACTGTTTTTT. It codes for CASSLGVDDRNEKLFF.

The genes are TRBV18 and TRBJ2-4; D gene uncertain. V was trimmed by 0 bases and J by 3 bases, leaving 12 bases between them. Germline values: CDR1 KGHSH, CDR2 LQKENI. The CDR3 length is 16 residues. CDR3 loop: CASSPPESGVKNIQYF. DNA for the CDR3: TGTGCCAGCTCACCACCAGAATCTGGTGTCAAAAACATTCAGTACTTC.